This T cell receptor beta chain stems from a study of prognosis after radiotherapy for stage I lung cancer. Background on the study: Patients numbered about a dozen men and a handful of women, aged about 53 to 84 with a median of roughly 70 years. Some 12 patients had adenocarcinoma tumors, while squamous cell carcinoma tumors were found in over 5.

Germline V gene lookup returns CDR1 MNHGY and CDR2 SVAAGI. V lost 3 bases and J lost 7, with 21 bases in between. This CDR3 spans 16 amino acids. From genomic DNA, TCR beta CDR3 was amplified by two-round multiplex PCR. For every TRBV and TRBJ gene, a specific primer was used in first-round PCR. MiXCR, applied by TCRdb to the multiplex PCR reads, yields one record per CDR3 protein. The sample lists about 14,000 distinct CDR3 sequences; around 29% were seen once. For this clonotype: A far larger clone is just one base off, so this is likely a read error.

V gene TRBV6-9 combines with J gene TRBJ1-2; D is undetermined. The sequence was collected from a donor aged 50 or older with non-small cell lung cancer. Sequences were derived from PBMCs, sampled before or after stereotactic body radiation therapy (not recorded which). The CDR3 protein is CASSYAQYGDEGGYTF. CDR3 nucleotide sequence: TGTGCCAGCAGTTACGCCCAGTATGGGGATGAGGGTGGCTACACCTTC.